This passage covers 12 T cell receptor beta chains from one sample sequenced in a study of breast tumors, draining lymph nodes, adjacent tissues. TCRdb called the multiplex PCR reads again in MiXCR, with one record for every CDR3 protein. Here the sample spans about 170,000 distinct CDR3 sequences, 25% to 40% being singletons. The lymph nodes were axillary draining lymph nodes from breast cancer patients. The sample taken for sequencing was axillary lymph node tissue. The receptors come from a female donor with breast cancer. Some clones in this sample may be carry-over from other donors' samples.

The gene calls are TRBV7-2 and TRBJ2-5; the match to TRBD2 covers 9 bases. The CDR3 is 14 residues long. The V gene end was trimmed by 4 bases and the J gene end by 5 bases; junction bases not matched to a gene: 5. Germline values: CDR1 SGHTA, CDR2 FQGNSA. This CDR3 reads CASSSSSGMETQYF. The DNA of the CDR3 is TGTGCCAGCAGCTCCTCTAGCGGGATGGAGACCCAGTACTTC.

In this sample, this clonotype turned up many times. The chain uses TRBV7-3 and TRBJ2-1; 9 nucleotides line up with TRBD2. The CDR3 loop spans 19 amino acids. Germline CDR1 and CDR2: SGHTA and FQGTGA. Trimming cost V 1 base and J 4 bases; bases outside gene matches: 14. The CDR3 nucleotides read TGTGCCAGCAGCTTAAGAGTCCCGCCTAGCGGGGTCCCATACAATGAGCAGTTCTTC. Translated, it gives CASSLRVPPSGVPYNEQFF.

This clonotype appeared many times. V and J are TRBV29-1 and TRBJ1-3, with TRBD1 identical over 11 bases. The CDR3 loop spans 14 amino acids. CDR1 and CDR2 (germline): SQVTM, ANQGSEA. The ends lost 6 bases at V and 4 bases at J; junction bases unmatched: 5. The CDR3 DNA reads as TGCAGCGTCGGACAGGGGGCGGAAGGAAACACCATATATTTT. This translates into CSVGQGAEGNTIYF.

This clonotype was counted at least ten times. Written as DNA, the CDR3 is TGTGCCAGTAGTATGTCGGGGCAAACTAACTATGGCTACACCTTC. Its protein is CASSMSGQTNYGYTF. J is TRBJ1-2 and V is TRBV19; D is possibly TRBD1 (5 bases). Between the trimmed V and J ends, which lost 3 bases and 0 bases, there was a span of 11 bases. Looked up from germline, CDR1 is LNHDA and CDR2 is SQIVND (reference sequence). There are 15 residues in the CDR3.

A few counts support this clonotype. Given a much more abundant clone one base away, this may be a read error. This likely comes from a read error, as the CDR3 has no conserved phenylalanine or tryptophan at its end. The rearrangement joins TRBV7-8 to TRBJ2-1; 7 nucleotides align to TRBD2. V shed 1 base, J shed 10 bases, and the junction held 7 bases outside the gene matches. Germline V CDR1 and CDR2: SGHVS, FQNEAQ. The CDR3 is 14 residues long. CDR3 residues: CASSLVASGGEQFL. For the CDR3, the DNA is TGTGCCAGCAGCTTAGTCGCTAGCGGAGGGGAGCAGTTCCTC.

At least ten counts were recorded for this clonotype. This rearrangement joins TRBV15 to TRBJ2-1; TRBD2 matches 10 bases. V was pared by 1 base and J by 7 bases, with 10 bases of the junction left unmatched. This CDR3 contains 17 residues. Per the germline V gene, CDR1 is LNHNV and CDR2 is YYDKDF (reference sequence). CDR3 nucleotide sequence: TGTGCCACCAGCAGAGGGGGTTCTAGCGGGGGACGGAATGAGCAGTTCTTC. This sequence encodes CATSRGGSSGGRNEQFF.

In this sample, this clonotype turned up a few times. CDR3 amino acids: CASSQVPTGMNTEAFF. The CDR3 DNA follows: TGCGCCAGCAGCCAAGTCCCGACAGGGATGAACACTGAAGCTTTCTTT. The chain has TRBV4-1 and TRBJ1-1; TRBD1 agrees at 7 bases. CDR3 length: 16 amino acids. V trimming: 1 base; J trimming: 0 bases; junction bases outside the gene matches: 5. Germline CDR1 and CDR2: MGHRA and YSYEKL.

Ten or more counts support this clonotype. The chain carries TRBV7-2 and TRBJ1-6; D ambiguous. The germline V and J ends were trimmed by 5 bases and 1 base, with 9 bases remaining between them. There are 15 residues in the CDR3. Germline CDR1 reads SGHTA; CDR2 reads FQGNSA. The CDR3 spells CASSPAASYNSPLHF. CDR3 DNA: TGTGCCAGCAGCCCCGCCGCTTCCTATAATTCACCCCTCCACTTT.

Worth noting for this clonotype: This could be a read error, since a much larger clone is one nucleotide away. This chain links TRBV20-1 with TRBJ2-1; D is unclear. The CDR3 extends over 11 amino acids. Per germline, CDR1 DFQATT and CDR2 SNEGSKA (reference sequence). The CDR3 spells CSAPLDNKQSF. DNA of the CDR3: TGCAGTGCACCCCTAGACAATAAGCAGTCCTTC.

The chain employs TRBV6-1 and TRBJ2-7, with 11 bases identical to TRBD2. J lost 2 bases, V lost 5 bases, and 2 bases had no gene match. This CDR3 contains 14 residues. Germline lookup yields CDR1 MNHNS and CDR2 SASEGT. CDR3 nucleotides: TGTGCCAGCAGTCCTAGCGGGAGGCCCTACGAGCAGTACTTC. This encodes CASSPSGRPYEQYF.

Only one count was recorded for this clonotype. The chain links TRBV19 to TRBJ2-2; 9 nucleotides match TRBD2. The CDR3 has 15 amino acids. From germline, CDR1 is LNHDA and CDR2 SQIVND (reference sequence). V lost 9 bases and J lost 0; bases outside the gene matches: 5. Here the CDR3 reads CASGTSGSNTGELFF. The CDR3 DNA reads TGTGCCAGCGGCACTAGCGGGTCGAACACCGGGGAGCTGTTTTTT.

With regard to this clonotype: Mismatch with germline at one junction end may stem from a read error. This chain links TRBV19 with TRBJ2-3; D unresolved. CDR1 and CDR2 (germline): LNHDA, SQIVND (reference sequence). CDR3 length: 13 residues. CDR3 in amino acids: CASSTTDEDTQYF. The CDR3 nucleotides are TGTGCCAGTAGCACGACCGACGAAGATACGCAGTATTTC.